This TCR beta chain was found in a study of T cells in Graves' hyperthyroidism and ophthalmopathy. RNA transcripts yielded amplified TCR beta CDR3 regions. The HTBI primer set drove a first-round RT-PCR of the TCR CDR3. TCRdb re-derived calls from the multiplex PCR reads in MiXCR, one entry per CDR3 protein. Here the sample spans a few hundred thousand distinct CDR3 sequences, about a sixth being singletons. This clonotype was recorded at least ten times. The CDR3 sequence is 14 residues long. Germline trimming cut 0 bases from V and 2 bases from J; bases unmatched to any gene: 1. Germline CDR1 DFQATT, CDR2 SNEGSKA (reference sequence). Calling Graves' hyperthyroidism stable meant ophthalmopathy did not progress within 18 months. Diagnosing involved the use of clinical symptoms, serum thyroxine and TRAb, thyroid ultrasound and orbital computed tomography.

The sample taken for sequencing was blood. The sequence was obtained from a woman in her late teens or twenties with Graves' hyperthyroidism. This chain uses TRBV20-1 with TRBJ2-3; TRBD2 aligns across 8 bases. DNA of the CDR3: TGCAGTGCTAGAGAAGCGGGAGCCACAGATACGCAGTATTTT. Its protein is CSAREAGATDTQYF.